The 11 T cell receptor beta chains listed next were all sequenced from one sample in a study of T cell changes during pregnancy in multiple sclerosis. The data were produced by immunoSEQ multiplex PCR, yet TCRdb's version contains in-frame clones alone and is incomplete. This sample has some 94,000 clones, with more than 85% found just once. The sample in question was peripheral blood, obtained in the first trimester of pregnancy. These receptor sequences come from a female donor with multiple sclerosis, enrolled in a pregnancy study.

The chain joins TRBV6-4 to TRBJ2-6; 7 nucleotides agree with TRBD1. The CDR3 sequence is 17 residues long. CDR1 is MRHNA and CDR2 is SNTAGT in the germline V gene. Losses at the gene ends were 6 bases for V and 0 bases for J; bases not matched to a gene: 8. The chain's CDR3 is CASSGTDPSSGANVLTF. CDR3 DNA sequence: TGTGCCAGCAGCGGGACAGATCCAAGCTCTGGGGCCAACGTCCTGACTTTC.

The J gene is TRBJ2-2, the V gene TRBV7-9; 9 nucleotides align to TRBD1. After removal of 4 bases from V and 3 bases from J, the junction contained 15 bases not matched to a gene. CDR1 SEHNR and CDR2 FQNEAQ come from the germline V gene (reference sequence). The CDR3 is made up of 19 amino acids. Here the CDR3 DNA reads TGTGCCAGCAGCTCCTTCTCGGGACAGGGATCAGGGGACACCGGGGAGCTGTTTTTT. This sequence encodes CASSSFSGQGSGDTGELFF. The full variable domain, rest sourced from reference TRBV7-9 and TRBJ2-2, is DTGVSQNPRHKITKRGQNVTFRCDPISEHNRLYWYRQTLGQGPEFLTYFQNEAQLEKSRLLSDRFSAERPKGSFSTLEIQRTEQGDSAMYLCASSSFSGQGSGDTGELFFGEGSRLTVL.

This chain uses TRBV29-1 with TRBJ2-7, with TRBD2 matching 8 bases. V lost 5 bases and J lost 4; bases outside the gene matches: 10. This CDR3 comprises 14 residues. The germline gives CDR1 SQVTM, CDR2 ANQGSEA. CDR3 region: CSVRGAGERYEQYF. DNA of the CDR3: TGCAGCGTTCGGGGAGCGGGAGAACGGTACGAGCAGTACTTC.

The V call is TRBV7-9, the J call TRBJ1-4, with D perhaps TRBD1 (6 bases). Trimming removed 6 bases from V and 5 bases from J, with 13 bases in between. Germline-derived CDR1 and CDR2 are SEHNR and FQNEAQ (reference sequence). The CDR3 loop spans 14 amino acids. CDR3: CASSMTGRNEKLFF. In DNA, the CDR3 is TGTGCCAGCAGTATGACAGGAAGAAATGAAAAACTGTTTTTT.

This sequence joins TRBV7-9 and TRBJ1-1; 7 bases match TRBD1. CDR3 length equals 13 residues. Germline V gene data show CDR1 as SEHNR and CDR2 as FQNEAQ (reference sequence). V was clipped by 8 bases and J by 2 bases; unmatched bases: 5. In DNA, the CDR3 is TGTGCCAGCGTGACAGGGACTAACACTGAAGCTTTCTTT. It encodes CASVTGTNTEAFF.

The chain joins TRBV27 to TRBJ2-7; 10 nucleotides line up with TRBD2. V lost 8 bases to trimming and J lost 0 bases; unmatched junction nucleotides: 1. CDR1 and CDR2 (germline): MNHEY, SMNVEV (reference sequence). This CDR3 region has 13 residues. The CDR3 DNA follows: TGTGCCAGCGGGACTAGCGTCTCCTACGAGCAGTACTTC. Protein: CASGTSVSYEQYF.

The chain couples TRBV6-5 to TRBJ2-1; 9 bases line up with TRBD2. V was pared by 0 bases and J by 4 bases, with 1 base of the junction left unmatched. The CDR3 extends over 15 amino acids. Per germline, CDR1 MNHEY and CDR2 SVGAGI. CDR3: CASSYSAGGYNEQFF. Here the CDR3 DNA reads TGTGCCAGCAGTTACTCGGCGGGAGGGTACAATGAGCAGTTCTTC.

The chain employs TRBV28 and TRBJ1-2; unclear D gene. Germline CDR1 is MDHEN and CDR2 is SYDVKM. V lost 4 bases and J lost 8, with 26 bases in between. The CDR3 extends over 17 amino acids. This chain's CDR3 is CASSSQSVDRKWQGYTF. In nucleotides, the CDR3 is TGTGCCAGCAGTTCTCAGTCAGTTGATCGAAAGTGGCAGGGCTACACCTTC.

V usage is TRBV7-8 and J usage is TRBJ2-7; D remains ambiguous. CDR1 and CDR2 (germline): SGHVS, FQNEAQ. CDR3 length equals 13 residues. Trimming pared 2 bases from V and 3 bases from J, leaving 8 bases between. CDR3 in amino acids: CASSLNPSYEQYF. CDR3 in DNA: TGTGCCAGCAGCTTAAACCCCAGCTACGAGCAGTACTTC.

The V call is TRBV4-2, the J call TRBJ2-1; D may be TRBD1 (5 bases). Germline lookup yields CDR1 LGHNA and CDR2 YNFKEQ. Trimming left V 0 bases short and J 7 bases short, with 10 bases between. CDR3 length: 14 residues. The CDR3 sequence: CASSQDPGFNEQFF. In DNA form, the CDR3 reads TGTGCCAGCAGCCAAGACCCAGGGTTTAATGAGCAGTTCTTC.

The V gene is TRBV7-6, the J gene TRBJ2-2; D is ambiguous. The length of the CDR3 is 12 residues. The germline V and J ends were trimmed by 3 bases and 4 bases, with 3 bases remaining between them. Germline CDR1 and CDR2: SGHVS and FNYEAQ. The CDR3 DNA sequence: TGTGCCAGCAGCTTCATCACCGGGGAGCTGTTTTTT. It codes for CASSFITGELFF.